Listed below are T cell receptor beta chains from one sample, sequenced in a study of identifying expanded T cells in peripheral blood. Using immunoSEQ multiplex PCR, the repertoire was profiled, and TCRdb retains in-frame clones only, with some absent. Here the sample spans approximately 100,000 clones, about 83% being singletons. Specimen: blood. Receptors were obtained from a person aged 18 to 70 in good health. CDR3s include the opening cysteine and the closing phenylalanine or tryptophan. A D gene is named only where the DNA matches it firmly. Clone size is stated in some rows and not others, as once, few, many or a class when expanded.

-	TRBD2	TRBV5-1	TRBJ2-1	CASSLILVAGGVNEQFF	TGCGCCAGCAGCTTGATATTGGTAGCGGGGGGTGTTAATGAGCAGTTCTTC
once	TRBD1	TRBV5-1	TRBJ2-7	CASSSLGQGGSYEQYF	TGCGCCAGCAGCAGTCTGGGACAGGGGGGTTCTTACGAGCAGTACTTC
once	TRBD1	TRBV27	TRBJ1-1	CASRPTRQGTSEAFF	TGTGCCAGCAGGCCCACTCGACAGGGGACCTCTGAAGCTTTCTTT
-	-	TRBV15	TRBJ1-1	CATSRSNTEAFF	TGTGCCACCAGCAGATCCAACACTGAAGCTTTCTTT
-	-	TRBV10-2	TRBJ1-5	CASSRTAINQPQHF	TGCGCCAGCAGTCGGACAGCTATCAATCAGCCCCAGCATTTT
once	TRBD2	TRBV27	TRBJ2-1	CASSSLAGGRYEQFF	TGTGCCAGCAGTTCCTTAGCGGGGGGGCGCTATGAGCAGTTCTTC
few	-	TRBV15	TRBJ2-7	CATSLGAVGYEQYF	TGTGCCACCAGCCTCGGGGCGGTTGGCTACGAGCAGTACTTC
-	-	TRBV29-1	TRBJ1-3	CSGGRPYNIHSGNTIYF	TGCAGCGGCGGACGGCCATACAATATTCATTCTGGAAACACCATATATTTT
-	-	TRBV14	TRBJ2-3	CASSIGIARASDTQYF	TGTGCCAGCAGCATCGGGATTGCAAGAGCATCAGATACGCAGTATTTT
-	-	TRBV18	TRBJ2-1	CASSPSIGEQFF	TGTGCCAGCTCACCATCAATAGGAGAGCAGTTCTTC
-	-	TRBV28	TRBJ1-2	CASSFLGRDYGYTF	TGTGCCAGCAGTTTTCTCGGCAGGGACTATGGCTACACCTTC
-	-	TRBV30	TRBJ1-3	CAWSGLKLGDTIYF	TGTGCCTGGAGTGGACTAAAACTTGGAGACACCATATATTTT
-	-	TRBV5-1	TRBJ2-5	CASSLDPLGFGGTQYF	TGCGCCAGCAGCTTAGACCCCCTGGGCTTCGGGGGGACCCAGTACTTC
-	-	TRBV9	TRBJ1-4	CASSVEGRPNEKLFF	TGTGCCAGCAGCGTAGAAGGGCGGCCTAATGAAAAACTGTTTTTT
-	TRBD1	TRBV4-3	TRBJ1-2	CASSQTGQGYGYTF	TGCGCCAGCAGCCAGACCGGACAGGGGTATGGCTACACCTTC
-	TRBD1	TRBV7-9	TRBJ1-6	CASSLVAGGLNSPLHF	TGTGCCAGCAGCTTAGTCGCAGGGGGCCTTAATTCACCCCTCCACTTT
-	-	TRBV30	TRBJ1-5	CAWSSSSRQPQHF	TGTGCCTGGAGTTCAAGTTCGAGGCAACCCCAGCATTTT
-	-	TRBV9	TRBJ2-2	CASSVVAGELFF	TGTGCCAGCAGCGTAGTTGCCGGGGAGCTGTTTTTT
-	-	TRBV13	TRBJ2-3	CASSLPGEKDTQYF	TGTGCCAGCAGCTTACCCGGGGAAAAAGATACGCAGTATTTT
-	-	TRBV6-1	TRBJ2-2	CASSGVNTGELFF	TGTGCCAGCAGTGGTGTGAACACCGGGGAGCTGTTTTTT
-	-	TRBV10-3	TRBJ2-3	CASKRDSTTDTQYF	TGTGCCTCTAAAAGGGACTCCACCACAGATACGCAGTATTTT
once	-	TRBV5-6	TRBJ2-7	CASSLGGTLSYEQYF	TGTGCCAGCAGCTTGGGGGGCACCCTCTCCTACGAGCAGTACTTC
-	TRBD2	TRBV4-1	TRBJ2-3	CASSQGTSADTQYF	TGCGCCAGCAGCCAAGGGACTAGCGCAGATACGCAGTATTTT
-	-	TRBV29-1	TRBJ1-1	CSARDRTVAEAFF	TGCAGCGCCCGTGACAGGACCGTCGCTGAAGCTTTCTTT
-	TRBD2	TRBV4-3	TRBJ2-3	CASSQEASGGYTQYF	TGCGCCAGCAGCCAAGAGGCTAGCGGGGGTTATACGCAGTATTTT
-	-	TRBV5-5	TRBJ2-7	CASSLPGGLTYEQYF	TGTGCCAGCAGCTTGCCCGGGGGCCTCACCTACGAGCAGTACTTC
once	-	TRBV19	TRBJ2-1	CASSIGYNEQFF	TGTGCCAGTAGTATAGGGTACAATGAGCAGTTCTTC
-	TRBD1	TRBV7-7	TRBJ2-7	CASSKDRGDEQYF	TGTGCCAGCAGCAAGGACAGGGGAGACGAGCAGTACTTC
-	TRBD1	TRBV13	TRBJ2-7	CASSPRGQGPRGVQQYF	TGTGCCAGCAGCCCTAGGGGACAGGGCCCCCGCGGTGTCCAGCAGTACTTC
-	-	TRBV18	TRBJ1-2	CASSVDRNYGYTF	TGTGCCAGCTCTGTCGACAGAAACTATGGCTACACCTTC
-	-	TRBV27	TRBJ2-2	CASSGFSAGELFF	TGTGCCAGCAGTGGGTTTTCGGCCGGGGAGCTGTTTTTT
-	TRBD1	TRBV29-1	TRBJ1-2	CSVTPGTGGGGYTF	TGCAGCGTAACCCCCGGGACAGGGGGTGGAGGCTACACCTTC
-	-	TRBV13	TRBJ1-2	CASSFQGRDYGYTF	TGTGCCAGCAGCTTCCAGGGACGCGACTATGGCTACACCTTC
-	TRBD1	TRBV4-2	TRBJ1-3	CASSQRTGGKNTIYF	TGTGCCAGCAGCCAGCGGACAGGGGGAAAAAACACCATATATTTT
-	TRBD1	TRBV27	TRBJ2-6	CASSPGQVPPGANVLTF	TGTGCCAGCAGCCCGGGACAGGTGCCTCCGGGGGCCAACGTCCTGACTTTC
-	-	TRBV10-1	TRBJ2-1	CATSTPEGRNYNEQFF	TGCGCCACAAGCACCCCCGAGGGACGGAACTACAATGAGCAGTTCTTC
-	-	TRBV2	TRBJ2-7	CASRLRGSYYEQYF	TGTGCCAGCCGCCTTCGCGGCTCCTACTACGAGCAGTACTTC
-	-	TRBV5-1	TRBJ2-5	CASSSGFPRETQYF	TGCGCCAGCAGCTCCGGCTTCCCGAGAGAGACCCAGTACTTC